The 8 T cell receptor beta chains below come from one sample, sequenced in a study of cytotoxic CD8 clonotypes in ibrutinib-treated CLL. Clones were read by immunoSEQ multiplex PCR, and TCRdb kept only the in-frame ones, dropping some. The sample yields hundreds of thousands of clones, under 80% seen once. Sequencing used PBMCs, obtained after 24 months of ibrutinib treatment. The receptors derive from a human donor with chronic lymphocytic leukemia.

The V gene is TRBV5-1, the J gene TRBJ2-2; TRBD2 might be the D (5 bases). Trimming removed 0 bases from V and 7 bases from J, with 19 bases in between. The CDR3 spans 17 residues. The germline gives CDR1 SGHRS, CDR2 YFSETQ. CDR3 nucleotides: TGCGCCAGCAGCTTGGACGGAGGAGGCCGGGTCATCGGGGAGCTGTTTTTT. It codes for CASSLDGGGRVIGELFF.

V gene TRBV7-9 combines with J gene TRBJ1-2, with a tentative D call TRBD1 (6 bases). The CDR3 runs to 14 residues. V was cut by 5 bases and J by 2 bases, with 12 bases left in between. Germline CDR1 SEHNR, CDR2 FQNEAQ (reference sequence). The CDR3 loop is CASSPQGSNYGYTF. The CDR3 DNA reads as TGTGCCAGCAGCCCACAGGGTTCGAACTATGGCTACACCTTC.

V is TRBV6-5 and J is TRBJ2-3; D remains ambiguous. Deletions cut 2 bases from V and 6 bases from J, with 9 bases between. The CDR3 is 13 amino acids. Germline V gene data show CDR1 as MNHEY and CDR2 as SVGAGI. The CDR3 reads CASSYVAADTQYF. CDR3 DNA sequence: TGTGCCAGCAGTTACGTAGCTGCCGATACGCAGTATTTT.

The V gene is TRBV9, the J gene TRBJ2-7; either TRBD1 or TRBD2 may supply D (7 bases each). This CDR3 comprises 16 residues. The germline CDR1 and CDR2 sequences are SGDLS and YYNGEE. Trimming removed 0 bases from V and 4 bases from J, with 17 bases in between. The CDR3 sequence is CASSVGEGGGRYEQYF. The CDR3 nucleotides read TGTGCCAGCAGCGTAGGAGAGGGAGGGGGCCGGTACGAGCAGTACTTC.

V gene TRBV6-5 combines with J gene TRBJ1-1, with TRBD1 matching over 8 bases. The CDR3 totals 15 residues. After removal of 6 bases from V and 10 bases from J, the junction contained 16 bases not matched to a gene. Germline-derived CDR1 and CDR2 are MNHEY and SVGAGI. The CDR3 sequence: CASRGWGQAEEGAFF. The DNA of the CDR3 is TGTGCCAGCAGGGGGTGGGGACAGGCCGAAGAGGGAGCTTTCTTT.

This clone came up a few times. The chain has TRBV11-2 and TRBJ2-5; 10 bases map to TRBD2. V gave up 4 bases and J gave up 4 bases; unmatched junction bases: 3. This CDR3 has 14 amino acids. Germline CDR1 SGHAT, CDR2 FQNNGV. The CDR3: CASSSLAGVETQYF. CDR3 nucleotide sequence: TGTGCCAGCAGCTCTCTAGCGGGGGTAGAGACCCAGTACTTC.

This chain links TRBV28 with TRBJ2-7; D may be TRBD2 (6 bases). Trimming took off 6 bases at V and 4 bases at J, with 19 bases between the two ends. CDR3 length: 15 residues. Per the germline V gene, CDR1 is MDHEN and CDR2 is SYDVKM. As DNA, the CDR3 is TGTGCCAGCAGCTCAAGCGGGTCCGGAATTTACGAGCAGTACTTC. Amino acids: CASSSSGSGIYEQYF.

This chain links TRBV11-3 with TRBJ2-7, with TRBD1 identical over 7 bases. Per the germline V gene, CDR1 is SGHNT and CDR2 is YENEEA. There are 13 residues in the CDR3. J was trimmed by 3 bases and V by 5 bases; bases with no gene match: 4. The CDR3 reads CASSHGTVYEQYF. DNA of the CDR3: TGTGCCAGCAGCCATGGGACAGTCTACGAGCAGTACTTC.